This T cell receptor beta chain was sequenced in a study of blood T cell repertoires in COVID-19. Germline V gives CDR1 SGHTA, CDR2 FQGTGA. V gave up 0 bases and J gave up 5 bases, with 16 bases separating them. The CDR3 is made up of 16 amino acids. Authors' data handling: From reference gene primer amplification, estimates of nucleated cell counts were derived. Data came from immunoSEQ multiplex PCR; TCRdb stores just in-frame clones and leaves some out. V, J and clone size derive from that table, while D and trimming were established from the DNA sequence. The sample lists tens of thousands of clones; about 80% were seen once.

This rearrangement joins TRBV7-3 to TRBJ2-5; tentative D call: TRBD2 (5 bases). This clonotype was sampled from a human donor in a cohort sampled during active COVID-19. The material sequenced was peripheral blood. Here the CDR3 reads CASSLTSTAARETQYF. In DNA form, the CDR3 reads TGTGCCAGCAGCTTAACGTCAACAGCGGCCCGGGAGACCCAGTACTTC.